Listed below are T cell receptor beta chains from one sample, sequenced in a study of CD8+ T cells in alopecia areata. Method: immunoSEQ multiplex PCR; TCRdb's copy keeps in-frame clones and lacks some. This sample has 10,000 to 15,000 clones, with roughly 65% found just once. The sequencing here drew on skin, taken at week 4, from a patient treated with tofacitinib. Receptor source: a human donor with alopecia areata. The CDR3 runs from the conserved cysteine through the conserved F or W. The order of the fields is V gene, D gene, CDR3 protein. D genes are given only for firm matches.

V: TRBV9; D: TRBD1; CDR3: CASSEGRTGPSPLHF
V: TRBV6-5; D: -; CDR3: CASSYPGRGNTEAFF
V: TRBV5-1; D: -; CDR3: CASSRKIDVGMNTEAFF
V: TRBV11-1; D: -; CDR3: CASGKGSGANVLTF
V: TRBV7-6; D: TRBD2; CDR3: CASSSRGGRGTGELFF
V: TRBV14; D: TRBD1; CDR3: CASSRRQGSGETQYF
V: TRBV29-1; D: TRBD1; CDR3: CSVSGGLADTQYF
V: TRBV4-2; D: -; CDR3: CASSLPHGGRGNEQFF
V: TRBV6-6; D: -; CDR3: CASSYLQELGQYF
V: TRBV4-1; D: -; CDR3: CASSQGGLAGSYEQYF
V: TRBV4-3; D: -; CDR3: CASSQAWTEDEQFF
V: TRBV6-5; D: -; CDR3: CASSYSRGTGNTIYF
V: TRBV19; D: -; CDR3: CASSLSGGNTEAFF
V: TRBV4-1; D: -; CDR3: CASSLRIFTAVNQPQHF
V: TRBV4-1; D: -; CDR3: CASSQGQTYNSPLHF
V: TRBV19; D: TRBD2; CDR3: CASSIGGLGVNEQFF
V: TRBV6-4; D: -; CDR3: CASSPGTNNEQFF
V: TRBV2; D: TRBD2; CDR3: CASMSGSGNYEQYF
V: TRBV7-9; D: -; CDR3: CASSSHPANYGYTF
V: TRBV7-9; D: TRBD2; CDR3: CASFIAGAYEQYF
V: TRBV4-1; D: TRBD2; CDR3: CASSQLPDWSSGGATQYF